The 8 T cell receptor beta chains given below trace back to one sample, sequenced in a study of control samples from healthy donors and cancer patients. TCRdb keeps only in-frame clones here, not all; method: immunoSEQ multiplex PCR. The sample has fewer than 60,000 clones, 95% seen once. The sample consisted of blood. Receptor source: a man aged 30-40 years in good health.

The J gene is TRBJ1-2, the V gene TRBV30; 7 positions match TRBD1. The trim removed 0 bases at V and 6 bases at J, leaving 4 bases unmatched. Per the germline V gene, CDR1 is GTSNPN and CDR2 is SVGIG (reference sequence). This CDR3 has 13 residues. The CDR3 is CAWSVRDSNGYTF. Here the CDR3 DNA reads TGTGCCTGGAGTGTCCGGGACAGTAATGGCTACACCTTC.

This sequence joins TRBV10-3 and TRBJ2-1; D gene unclear. The CDR3 length is 12 residues. V was clipped by 3 bases and J by 9 bases, with 9 bases between them. The V gene's germline CDR1 is ENHRY and CDR2 SYGVKD. The CDR3 here is CAISDYSSEQFF. CDR3 DNA sequence: TGTGCCATCAGTGACTACAGCAGTGAGCAGTTCTTC.

This CDR3 reads CASSLLLAGELFF. The CDR3 region has the DNA TGTGCCAGCAGCCTCTTACTGGCCGGGGAGCTGTTTTTT. V and J are TRBV11-1 and TRBJ2-2; D unresolved. CDR1 is SGHAT and CDR2 is FQDESV in the germline V gene (reference sequence). V was clipped by 5 bases and J by 6 bases, with 10 bases between them. This CDR3 region has 13 residues.

The chain carries TRBV5-1 and TRBJ1-2; D gene uncertain. Germline V gene sequence: CDR1 SGHRS, CDR2 YFSETQ. Trimming removed 3 bases at V and 4 bases at J, with 7 bases between. There are 12 residues in the CDR3. The CDR3 is CASSSDTYGYTF. In DNA, the CDR3 is TGCGCCAGCAGCTCCGACACCTATGGCTACACCTTC.

This chain joins TRBV5-6 and TRBJ1-1; 8 bases fit TRBD1. Germline V gene lookup returns CDR1 SGHDT and CDR2 YYEEEE. The V gene end was trimmed by 4 bases and the J gene end by 1 base; junction bases not matched to a gene: 3. The CDR3 loop spans 14 amino acids. The CDR3 coding sequence is TGTGCCAGCAGCCTCGGGACAGGGAACACTGAAGCTTTCTTT. Its protein product is CASSLGTGNTEAFF.

V is TRBV7-6 and J is TRBJ2-2, with TRBD1 matching 9 bases. Germline V gives CDR1 SGHVS, CDR2 FNYEAQ. The CDR3 is 19 residues long. The V and J ends lost 4 bases and 6 bases, in that order; junction bases with no gene match: 18. CDR3 bases: TGTGCCAGCAGCTCAAATTGGGCCCGGGACAGGGCTATGGCCGGGGAGCTGTTTTTT. Translated: CASSSNWARDRAMAGELFF.

The CDR3 nucleotides are TGTGCCAGCAGTCACGGACAGGGGGCCGGGGAGCTGTTTTTT. Amino acids: CASSHGQGAGELFF. The chain employs TRBV27 and TRBJ2-2, with 10 bases fitting TRBD1. Germline trimming cut 5 bases from V and 6 bases from J; bases unmatched to any gene: 3. Germline values: CDR1 MNHEY, CDR2 SMNVEV (reference sequence). CDR3 length equals 14 residues.

This clone was seen only once. The chain joins TRBV3-1 (or the pseudogene TRBV3-2) to TRBJ1-1; perhaps TRBD1 as D (5 bases). V was cut by 4 bases and J by 2 bases, with 11 bases left in between. Germline values: CDR1 LGHDT, CDR2 YNNKEL (reference sequence). The CDR3 has 14 amino acids. CDR3 sequence (DNA): TGTGCCAGCAGCCTCAGGGTTGGTAACACTGAAGCTTTCTTT. Encoded protein: CASSLRVGNTEAFF.